The present TCR beta chain was sequenced within a study of blood T cell repertoires in COVID-19. Overall study context: The study drew acute and convalescent COVID-19 samples from the United States, Italy and Spain. Nucleic acid was either cDNA or gDNA, and it came from T cells, B-cell-depleted T cells, or PBMCs.

Germline V CDR1 and CDR2: KGHDR, SFDVKD. CDR3 size: 16 residues. V shed 4 bases and J 2 bases; nucleotides not matched to a gene: 6. The repertoire was sequenced with immunoSEQ multiplex PCR; TCRdb's copy has only in-frame clones and lacks some. Here the sample spans 150,000 or so clones, around 84% being singletons. The rearrangement uses TRBV24-1 and TRBJ2-3, with TRBD1 matching over 9 bases. This receptor was obtained from a woman between 55 and 75 years old with acute or convalescent COVID-19. The material sequenced was peripheral blood. This chain's CDR3 is CATSDRQGGDTDTQYF. The CDR3 DNA follows: TGTGCCACCAGTGACCGACAGGGGGGCGACACAGATACGCAGTATTTT.